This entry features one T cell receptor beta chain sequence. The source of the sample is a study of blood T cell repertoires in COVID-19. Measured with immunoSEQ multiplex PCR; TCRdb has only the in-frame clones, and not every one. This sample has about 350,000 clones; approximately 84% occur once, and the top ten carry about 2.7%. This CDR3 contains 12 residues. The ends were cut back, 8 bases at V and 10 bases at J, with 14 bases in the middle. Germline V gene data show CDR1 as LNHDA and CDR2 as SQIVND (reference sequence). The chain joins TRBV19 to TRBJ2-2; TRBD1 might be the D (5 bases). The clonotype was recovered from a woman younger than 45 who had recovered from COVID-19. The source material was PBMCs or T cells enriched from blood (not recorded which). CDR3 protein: CASGKGILELFF. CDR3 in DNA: TGTGCCAGTGGGAAGGGGATTTTGGAGCTGTTTTTT. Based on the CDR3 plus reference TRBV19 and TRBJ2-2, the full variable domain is DGGITQSPKYLFRKEGQNVTLSCEQNLNHDAMYWYRQDPGQGLRLIYYSQIVNDFQKGDIAEGYSVSREKKESFPLTVTSAQKNPTAFYLCASGKGILELFFGEGSRLTVL.